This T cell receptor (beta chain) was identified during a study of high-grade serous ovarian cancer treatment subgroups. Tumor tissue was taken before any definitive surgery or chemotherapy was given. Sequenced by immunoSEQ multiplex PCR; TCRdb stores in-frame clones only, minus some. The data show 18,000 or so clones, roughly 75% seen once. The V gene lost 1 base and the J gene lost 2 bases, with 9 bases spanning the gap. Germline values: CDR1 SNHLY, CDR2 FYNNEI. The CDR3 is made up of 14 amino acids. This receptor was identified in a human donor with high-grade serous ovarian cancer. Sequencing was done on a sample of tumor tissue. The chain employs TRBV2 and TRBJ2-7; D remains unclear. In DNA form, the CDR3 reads TGTGCCAGCAGTGAAGGTCCAGGACCCTACGAGCAGTACTTC. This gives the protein CASSEGPGPYEQYF.